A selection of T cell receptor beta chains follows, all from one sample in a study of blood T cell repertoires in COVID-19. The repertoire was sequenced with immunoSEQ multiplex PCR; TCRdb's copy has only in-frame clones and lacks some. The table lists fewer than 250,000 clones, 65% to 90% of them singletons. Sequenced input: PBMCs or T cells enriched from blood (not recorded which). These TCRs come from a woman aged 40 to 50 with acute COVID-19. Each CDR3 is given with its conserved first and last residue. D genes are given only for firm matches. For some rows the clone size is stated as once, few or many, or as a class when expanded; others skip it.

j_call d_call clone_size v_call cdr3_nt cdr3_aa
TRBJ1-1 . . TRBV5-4 TGTGCCAGCAGCTTGGAATGGGGGGGAGCTTTCTTT CASSLEWGGAFF
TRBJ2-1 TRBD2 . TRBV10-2 TGCGCCAGCGGGATGGGGAGCGGGAGGAGAGACAATGAGCAGTTCTTC CASGMGSGRRDNEQFF
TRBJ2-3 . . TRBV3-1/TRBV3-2 TGTGCCAGCAGCCAGGAGGGAGTACCCGGCACAGATACGCAGTATTTT CASSQEGVPGTDTQYF
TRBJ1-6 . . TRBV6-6 TGTGCCAGCAGTTTCTTAAATTCACCCCTCCACTTT CASSFLNSPLHF
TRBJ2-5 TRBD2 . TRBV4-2 TGTGCCAGCAGCCCCCGGCTAGCGGGAGAGAGGACCCAGTACTTC CASSPRLAGERTQYF
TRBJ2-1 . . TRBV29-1 TGCAGCGTTGAACCCCGGGACTCTTACAATGAGCAGTTCTTC CSVEPRDSYNEQFF
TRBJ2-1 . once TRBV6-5 TGTGCCAGCAGTAACCGACAGGCCTACAATGAGCAGTTCTTC CASSNRQAYNEQFF
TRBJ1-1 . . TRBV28 TGTGCCAGCAGTTCCCCAAACATGAACACTGAAGCTTTCTTT CASSSPNMNTEAFF
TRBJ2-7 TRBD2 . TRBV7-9 TGTGCCAGCAGCGGGACTAGTAACGAGCAGTACTTC CASSGTSNEQYF
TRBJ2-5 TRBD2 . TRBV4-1 TGCGCCAGCAGCCAAGATCCGACTAGCGGGAGGGAGACCCAGTACTTC CASSQDPTSGRETQYF
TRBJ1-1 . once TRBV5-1 TGCGCCAGCAGCTTGGGACGGGAGAACACTGAAGCTTTCTTT CASSLGRENTEAFF
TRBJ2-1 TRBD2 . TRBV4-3 TGCGCCAGCAGCCAGGGGACTAGCGGATTGTACAATGAGCAGTTCTTC CASSQGTSGLYNEQFF
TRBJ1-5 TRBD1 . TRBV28 TGTGCCAGCAGTCTCCCAGGGGGCTCTCGCCAGCCCCAGCATTTT CASSLPGGSRQPQHF
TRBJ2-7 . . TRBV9 TGTGCCAGCAGCGTAGGGGTGGACAGCGTCTACGAGCAGTACTTC CASSVGVDSVYEQYF
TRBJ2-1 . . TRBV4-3 TGCGCCAGCAGCCAAGTTTGGCGGGTCTCTTACAATGAGCAGTTCTTC CASSQVWRVSYNEQFF
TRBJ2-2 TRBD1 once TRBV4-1 TGCGCCAGCAGCCAACGACTGACAGGGGCTCGCACCGGGGAGCTGTTTTTT CASSQRLTGARTGELFF
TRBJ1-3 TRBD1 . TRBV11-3 TGTGCCAGCAGCTTACGCGGGACAGGGACTGGAAACACCATATATTTT CASSLRGTGTGNTIYF
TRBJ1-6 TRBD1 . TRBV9 TGTGCCAGCAGCGAACGACAGGGGGCCGTTTCACCCCTCCACTTT CASSERQGAVSPLHF
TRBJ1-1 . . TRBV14 TGTGCCAGCAGCCATCAGGGTAGGAACACTGAAGCTTTCTTT CASSHQGRNTEAFF
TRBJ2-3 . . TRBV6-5 TGTGCCAGCAGTTACTCGGGAGCGGGCACAGATACGCAGTATTTT CASSYSGAGTDTQYF
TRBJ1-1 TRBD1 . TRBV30 TGTGCCTGGAGAATCCAGGGGGCGAACACTGAAGCTTTCTTT CAWRIQGANTEAFF
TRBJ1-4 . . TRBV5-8 TGTGCCAGCTCCTCTCGGGGGGTTAATAATGAAAAACTGTTTTTT CASSSRGVNNEKLFF
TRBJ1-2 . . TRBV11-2 TGTGCCAGCAGCCGACAATATGGCTACACCTTC CASSRQYGYTF
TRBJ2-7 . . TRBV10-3 TGTGCCATCAGTGAGGCGACTCGCCTCTCCGACGAGCAGTACTTC CAISEATRLSDEQYF
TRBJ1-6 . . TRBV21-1 TGTGCCAGCAGCAACCCTTCTCTCCTTGGACAGGCGAATTCACCCCTCCACTTT CASSNPSLLGQANSPLHF
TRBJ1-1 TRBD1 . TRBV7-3 TGTGCCAGCAGTCTTAACGCAGGACAGGGGGAAGCTTTCTTT CASSLNAGQGEAFF
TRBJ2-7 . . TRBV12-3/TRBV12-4 TGTGCCAGCAACGCGGGGGCTGGCGAGCAGTACTTC CASNAGAGEQYF
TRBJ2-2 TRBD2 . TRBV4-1 TGCGCCAGCAGCCGAGCGGGAAGGAACACCGGGGAGCTGTTTTTT CASSRAGRNTGELFF
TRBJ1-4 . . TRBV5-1 TGCGCCAGCAGCGGAAGCGATGAAAAACTGTTTTTT CASSGSDEKLFF
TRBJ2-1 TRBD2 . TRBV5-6 TGTGCCAGCGGGAGGGCGGGAGAAGGACAGTTCTTC CASGRAGEGQFF
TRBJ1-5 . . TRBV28 TGTGCCAGCAGTGGGCACCTGGGTCCCCAGCATTTT CASSGHLGPQHF